This T cell receptor beta chain appears in the sequencing data of a study of identical twins. This clonotype was picked up many times. TCRdb called the 5' RACE reads again in MiXCR, with one record for every CDR3 protein. The repertoire has about 530,000 distinct CDR3 sequences, over 12% of them found once; the top ten carry around 0.4%. The CDR3 is made up of 14 amino acids. CDR1 and CDR2 from the germline V gene are SGHRS and YFSETQ. The ends lost 0 bases at V and 8 bases at J; junction bases unmatched: 4. These sequences were also reported in another study, on yellow fever vaccine responses in identical twins.

The genes are TRBV5-1 and TRBJ2-1, with 8 nucleotides matching TRBD2. The receptor was derived from a woman aged 18-35 years in good health. Sequenced sample: CD4+ T cells sorted from blood. The DNA of the CDR3 is TGCGCCAGCAGCTTGGTACTAGCGGTGGATGAGCAGTTCTTC. Translating gives CASSLVLAVDEQFF. Supplemented by reference TRBV5-1 and TRBJ2-1, the full variable domain reads KAGVTQTPRYLIKTRGQQVTLSCSPISGHRSVSWYQQTPGQGLQFLFEYFSETQRNKGNFPGRFSGRQFSNSRSEMNVSTLELGDSALYLCASSLVLAVDEQFFGPGTRLTVL.